This T cell receptor (beta chain) came from a study of control samples from healthy donors and cancer patients. Germline CDR1 reads KGHSH; CDR2 reads LQKENI. The germline V and J ends were trimmed by 6 bases and 0 bases, with 8 bases remaining between them. This CDR3 is 13 amino acids long. TCRdb keeps only in-frame clones here, not all; method: immunoSEQ multiplex PCR. This table has tens of thousands of clones, around 85% appearing once. The sample consisted of blood. The chain carries TRBV18 and TRBJ1-1; D ambiguous. The source is a man younger than 45 in good health. The CDR3: CASSPVLNTEAFF. In nucleotides, the CDR3 is TGTGCCAGCTCGCCCGTATTGAACACTGAAGCTTTCTTT.